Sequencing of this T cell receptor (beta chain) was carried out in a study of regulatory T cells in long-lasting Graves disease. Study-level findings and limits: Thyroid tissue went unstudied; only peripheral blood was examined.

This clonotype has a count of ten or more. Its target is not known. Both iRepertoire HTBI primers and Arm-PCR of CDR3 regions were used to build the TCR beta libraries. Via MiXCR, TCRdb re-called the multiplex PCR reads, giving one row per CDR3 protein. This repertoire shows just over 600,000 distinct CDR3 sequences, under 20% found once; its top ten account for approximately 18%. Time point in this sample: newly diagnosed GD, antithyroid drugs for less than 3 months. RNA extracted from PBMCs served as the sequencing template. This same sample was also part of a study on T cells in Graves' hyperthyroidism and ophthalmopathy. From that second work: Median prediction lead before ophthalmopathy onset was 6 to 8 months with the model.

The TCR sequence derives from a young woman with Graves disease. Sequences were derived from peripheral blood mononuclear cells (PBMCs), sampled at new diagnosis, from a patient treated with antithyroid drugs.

CDR3 DNA: TGTGCCAGCTCACAAGACTTCGGGGGCGAGCAGTACTTC. As protein: CASSQDFGGEQYF. V is TRBV18 and J is TRBJ2-7; tentatively, D is TRBD2 (6 bases). Trimming shortened V by 4 bases and J by 6 bases, and 13 bases separated the two germline ends. Germline CDR1 is KGHSH and CDR2 is LQKENI. The CDR3 length is 13 residues.